This T cell receptor (beta chain) was observed in a study of CD8 T cells in Susac syndrome. CDR3 length: 15 residues. V was trimmed by 0 bases and J by 6 bases, leaving 14 bases between them. Germline-derived CDR1 and CDR2 are LGHNA and YSLEER. Study outcomes and limitations: Regarding the TCR sequencing and HLA analysis, the study admitted that a relatively small number of individuals were involved.

Reverse transcription of about 0.45 to 1 ug RNA was carried out with random hexamers. Amplification of TCR beta CDR3 was carried out by immunoSEQ multiplex PCR, which covered 54 Vbeta and 13 Jbeta segments. TCRdb re-derived calls from the immunoSEQ multiplex PCR reads in MiXCR, one entry per CDR3 protein. The sample has 130,000 or so distinct CDR3 sequences, around 86% seen once. Details on this clonotype: Its specificity is unknown.

CD8+ and CD4+ T cells from blood underwent TCR beta sequencing. The V call is TRBV4-3, the J call TRBJ1-1; the D is unclear. Sequenced sample: CD8+ T cells from PBMCs. This TCR was sampled from a human donor with multiple sclerosis. Here the CDR3 reads CASSQEELRNAEAFF. DNA for the CDR3: TGCGCCAGCAGCCAAGAGGAGCTGCGAAACGCTGAAGCTTTCTTT.